This entry describes one T cell receptor (beta chain). Antigen specificity is unknown. TCRdb's copy holds only in-frame clones and misses some; the assay was immunoSEQ multiplex PCR. In the table there are tens of thousands of clones, about four fifths of which are singletons. The sample belongs to a study of OX40 agonist ivuxolimab in advanced cancers. General study findings and limits: With doses of 0.1-3.0 mg/kg, partial responders showed among the lowest clonal expansion.

The germline gives CDR1 SGDLS, CDR2 YYNGEE. V shed 3 bases and J shed 6 bases, with 19 bases lying between them. The CDR3 consists of 15 residues. The TCR was taken from an adult with an advanced solid tumor such as melanoma, head and neck, liver or kidney cancer. The chain combines TRBV9 with TRBJ2-7, with D possibly being TRBD2 (6 bases). Sequences were derived from CD4+ or CD8+ T cells sorted from blood, sampled in a trial of the OX40 agonist ivuxolimab. CDR3: CASSASRRGNSEQYF. The DNA of the CDR3 is TGTGCCAGCAGCGCCTCGCGGAGGGGAAATTCCGAGCAGTACTTC. Filled out from reference TRBV9 and TRBJ2-7, the complete variable domain reads DSGVTQTPKHLITATGQRVTLRCSPRSGDLSVYWYQQSLDQGLQFLIQYYNGEERAKGNILERFSAQQFPDLHSELNLSSLELGDSALYFCASSASRRGNSEQYFGPGTRLTVT.